Sequencing of this TCR beta chain was carried out in a study of T cell responses to AZD1222 COVID-19 vaccine. Study-wide context: Pooled together were second doses at about 4 or about 12 weeks. Study-level findings and limits: Among those given AZD1222, only five to seven were seropositive at baseline. The donor group comprised mostly white British people and more females; the analysis possibly underestimated clonal diversity.

The protocol was immunoSEQ multiplex PCR, while the TCRdb copy is restricted to in-frame clones and leaves out a portion. The sample includes about 130,000 clones, roughly 90% of them seen just once. CDR3 length equals 13 residues. Germline V gene lookup returns CDR1 ENHRY and CDR2 SYGVKD. With 0 bases removed from V and 7 bases from J, the gap between germline ends came to 7 bases. As regards this clone: The antigen remains undetermined.

The sequences come from peripheral blood, collected on day 0 of AZD1222 vaccination. This clonotype was sampled from an adult in good health. This chain uses TRBV10-3 with TRBJ1-5, with D uncertain. Written as DNA, the CDR3 is TGTGCCATCAGTGAGTCGCGGGGACAGCCCCAGCATTTT. Its translation: CAISESRGQPQHF.